This T cell receptor beta chain was retrieved from a study of OX40 agonist ivuxolimab in advanced cancers. Study as a whole: Under the entry rules, prior anti-PD-1, anti-PD-L1 or anti-CTLA-4 therapy was allowed, and roughly 43% had some. Notes on the study in general: Expanded clones were, on average, more numerous among CD8+ T cells than CD4+. CD4+ and CD8+ T cells in blood underwent clonal expansion by week 6 at 0.1 to 3.0 mg/kg.

Only in-frame clones appear in the TCRdb table, and some are missing; sequencing was by immunoSEQ multiplex PCR. The repertoire holds 80,000 to 95,000 clones, with roughly 84% as singletons. Trimming took 3 bases from V and 2 from J, leaving 12 bases between them. CDR1 is SGHVS, CDR2 FQNEAQ, per germline. This CDR3 comprises 15 residues. About this clone itself: Antigen specificity is unknown.

The sequence derives from an adult with an advanced solid tumor such as melanoma, head and neck, liver or kidney cancer. The chain recombines TRBV7-8 with TRBJ2-3; no definite D call. The sample in question was CD4+ or CD8+ T cells sorted from blood, obtained in a trial of the OX40 agonist ivuxolimab. CDR3 in DNA: TGTGCCAGCAGCTTGGGGTCCAGGTTCACAGATACGCAGTATTTT. Translated: CASSLGSRFTDTQYF.